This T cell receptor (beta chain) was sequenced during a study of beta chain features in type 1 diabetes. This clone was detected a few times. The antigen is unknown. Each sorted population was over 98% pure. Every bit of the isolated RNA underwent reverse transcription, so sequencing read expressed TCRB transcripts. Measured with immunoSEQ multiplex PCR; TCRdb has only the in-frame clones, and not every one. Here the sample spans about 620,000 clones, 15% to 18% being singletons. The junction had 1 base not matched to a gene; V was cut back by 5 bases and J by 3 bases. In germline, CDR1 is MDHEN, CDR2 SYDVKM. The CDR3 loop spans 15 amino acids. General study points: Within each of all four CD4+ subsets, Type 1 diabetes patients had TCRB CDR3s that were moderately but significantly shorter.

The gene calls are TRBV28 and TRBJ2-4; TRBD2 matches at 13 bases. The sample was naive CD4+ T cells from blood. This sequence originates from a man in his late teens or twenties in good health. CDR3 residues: CASSGLAGVKNIQYF. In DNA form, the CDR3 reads TGTGCCAGCAGTGGACTAGCGGGAGTCAAAAACATTCAGTACTTC.